What follows is one T cell receptor (beta chain) and its context. What it binds is not known. Germline lookup yields CDR1 LNHDA and CDR2 SQIVND (reference sequence). The V gene end was trimmed by 6 bases and the J gene end by 5 bases; junction bases not matched to a gene: 14. CDR3 length equals 18 residues. Sequencing used immunoSEQ multiplex PCR; TCRdb keeps in-frame clones, though not all of them. The table has over 70,000 clones, more than 70% seen once. The data originate from a study of cytotoxic CD8 clonotypes in ibrutinib-treated CLL. Study-level findings and limits: Sample timing was unmatched between remission and later-progressing patients; lymph nodes unstudied. Against age-matched healthy donors, baseline clonality ran higher and tracked circulating CD8+ T-cell counts.

The clonotype comes from a human donor with chronic lymphocytic leukemia. The starting material was PBMCs, obtained before ibrutinib treatment. V and J are TRBV19 and TRBJ2-7, with 15 positions matching TRBD2. CDR3 amino acids: CASRPRTSGRAFSHEQYF. The CDR3 DNA is TGTGCCAGTAGACCTCGGACTAGCGGGAGGGCCTTTTCACACGAGCAGTACTTC.